This passage covers 29 T cell receptor beta chains from one sample sequenced in a study of shared clonotypes between healthy human individuals (TCRdb year 2020). Libraries were built with the immunoSEQ multiplex PCR assay. TCRdb provides this immuneACCESS table in a form limited to in-frame rearrangements. Some clones are lacking; in checked studies, under half of them reflect an unresolved V gene, and why the rest are absent is not known. In all, the sample holds 2 million to 2.5 million clones, and under 95% of those were seen once. In total, the top ten clones hold roughly 1.8% of the sample. CD8 naive samples were obtained by positive selection for CCR7 among CD45RO-negative cells, yielding a CD45RA+CCR7+ population from which TemRA cells were excluded. Source material: naive CD8+ T cells from PBMCs. What this sample's cell subset or site label stands for: CD45RA+CCR7+. The receptor source for this set is a man aged 18 to 29 in good health. Some clones in this sample may be carry-over from other donors' samples.

This chain links TRBV9 with TRBJ2-7; 13 nucleotides match TRBD2. CDR1 SGDLS and CDR2 YYNGEE come from the germline V gene. The CDR3 sequence is 15 residues long. Trimming took 0 bases from V and 5 from J; bases not matched to a gene: 2. CDR3 DNA sequence: TGTGCCAGCAGCGTAGCAGGGACTAGCGGGAACGAGCAGTACTTC. It codes for CASSVAGTSGNEQYF. Together with reference TRBV9 and TRBJ2-7, the CDR3 gives the full variable domain: DSGVTQTPKHLITATGQRVTLRCSPRSGDLSVYWYQQSLDQGLQFLIQYYNGEERAKGNILERFSAQQFPDLHSELNLSSLELGDSALYFCASSVAGTSGNEQYFGPGTRLTVT.

The chain carries TRBV7-9 and TRBJ1-2; D is ambiguous. The germline V gene encodes CDR1 SEHNR and CDR2 FQNEAQ (reference sequence). This CDR3 has 13 residues. V was cut by 1 base and J by 6 bases, with 9 bases left in between. The CDR3: CASSLEVPNGYTF. Written as DNA, the CDR3 is TGTGCCAGCAGCTTAGAGGTTCCGAATGGCTACACCTTC.

The chain combines TRBV5-6 with TRBJ2-1, with 7 bases that match TRBD1. This CDR3 spans 15 amino acids. CDR1 and CDR2 from the germline V gene are SGHDT and YYEEEE. The V and J ends lost 1 base and 8 bases, in that order; junction bases with no gene match: 9. The chain's CDR3 is CASSLPQGVEDEQFF. The CDR3 nucleotides read TGTGCCAGCAGCTTGCCCCAGGGGGTTGAGGATGAGCAGTTCTTC.

V and J are TRBV6-5 and TRBJ2-2; D perhaps matches TRBD2 (6 bases). The CDR3 covers 15 residues. Per the germline V gene, CDR1 is MNHEY and CDR2 is SVGAGI. Trimming left V 4 bases short and J 4 bases short, with 13 bases between. The CDR3 loop is CASSSGLALTGELFF. The CDR3 nucleotides read TGTGCCAGCAGTTCTGGGCTAGCGCTCACCGGGGAGCTGTTTTTT.

The genes are TRBV15 and TRBJ2-6; 7 positions agree with TRBD1. There are 15 residues in the CDR3. Germline assignment: CDR1 LNHNV and CDR2 YYDKDF (reference sequence). V shed 6 bases and J 4 bases; nucleotides not matched to a gene: 6. The CDR3 sequence is CATRETGSGANVLTF. For the CDR3, the DNA is TGTGCCACCAGGGAGACAGGGTCCGGGGCCAACGTCCTGACTTTC. Together with reference TRBV15 and TRBJ2-6, the CDR3 gives the full variable domain: DAMVIQNPRYQVTQFGKPVTLSCSQTLNHNVMYWYQQKSSQAPKLLFHYYDKDFNNEADTPDNFQSRRPNTSFCFLDIRSPGLGDTAMYLCATRETGSGANVLTFGAGSRLTVL.

The chain has TRBV19 and TRBJ1-5, with unresolved D. CDR3 length: 18 residues. Germline V gene lookup returns CDR1 LNHDA and CDR2 SQIVND (reference sequence). Trimming removed 5 bases from V and 0 bases from J, with 20 bases in between. This chain's CDR3 is CASSLFSDGINSNQPQHF. Written as DNA, the CDR3 is TGTGCCAGTAGTCTATTCTCGGACGGAATTAATAGCAATCAGCCCCAGCATTTT.

V is TRBV5-1 and J is TRBJ2-7; D not resolved. This CDR3 spans 14 amino acids. Trimming removed 3 bases at V and 1 base at J, with 11 bases between. Germline V gives CDR1 SGHRS, CDR2 YFSETQ. The CDR3 loop is CASSSASRSYEQYF. DNA of the CDR3: TGCGCCAGCAGCTCGGCAAGTAGATCCTACGAGCAGTACTTC.

The chain has TRBV7-2 and TRBJ2-7; D not certain. CDR3 size: 15 residues. Germline values: CDR1 SGHTA, CDR2 FQGNSA. Trimming took 1 base from V and 1 from J, leaving 11 bases between them. The CDR3 bases are TGTGCCAGCAGCTTAGTCTCCCGCAGTTCCTACGAGCAGTACTTC. Amino acid sequence: CASSLVSRSSYEQYF. Drawing the rest from reference TRBV7-2 and TRBJ2-7, the complete variable domain is GAGVSQSPSNKVTEKGKDVELRCDPISGHTALYWYRQSLGQGLEFLIYFQGNSAPDKSGLPSDRFSAERTGGSVSTLTIQRTQQEDSAVYLCASSLVSRSSYEQYFGPGTRLTVT.

The V call is TRBV27, the J call TRBJ1-5; the D is unclear. The CDR3 is 15 residues long. The germline V gene has CDR1 MNHEY and CDR2 SMNVEV (reference sequence). Trimming left V 5 bases short and J 0 bases short, with 11 bases between. The CDR3 here is CASSPLPDSNQPQHF. DNA for the CDR3: TGTGCCAGCAGTCCACTTCCAGATAGCAATCAGCCCCAGCATTTT.

The gene calls are TRBV28 and TRBJ2-7; D gene ambiguous. V was cut by 5 bases and J by 0 bases, with 11 bases left in between. The germline gives CDR1 MDHEN, CDR2 SYDVKM. This CDR3 comprises 14 residues. The CDR3 reads CASSLIRSSYEQYF. The CDR3 coding sequence is TGTGCCAGCAGTCTCATCAGGAGCTCCTACGAGCAGTACTTC.

V usage is TRBV7-9 and J usage is TRBJ2-3, with D perhaps TRBD1 (6 bases). Germline assignment: CDR1 SEHNR and CDR2 FQNEAQ (reference sequence). V was trimmed by 4 bases and J by 3 bases, leaving 14 bases between them. The CDR3 spans 15 residues. CDR3 nucleotides: TGTGCCAGCAGCTCCCCGGGACAAAGGACAGATACGCAGTATTTT. It specifies CASSSPGQRTDTQYF.

To note about this clone: Distinct nucleotide sequences in the sample also encode this CDR3. The chain has TRBV25-1 and TRBJ1-3; unclear D gene. Germline V lookup: CDR1 MGHDK, CDR2 SYGVNS. CDR3 length: 15 residues. Trimming shortened V by 0 bases and J by 0 bases, and 6 bases separated the two germline ends. CDR3 region: CASSEYGSSGNTIYF. CDR3 nucleotides: TGTGCCAGCAGTGAATACGGTAGCTCTGGAAACACCATATATTTT.

This sequence joins TRBV7-9 and TRBJ2-1; perhaps TRBD2 as D (5 bases). This CDR3 comprises 14 residues. Germline CDR1 reads SEHNR; CDR2 reads FQNEAQ (reference sequence). Between the trimmed V and J ends, which lost 5 bases and 7 bases, there was a span of 15 bases. CDR3 nucleotides: TGTGCCAGCAGCGCCACTAGTTTAGTAAATGAGCAGTTCTTC. It is translated as CASSATSLVNEQFF.

The V call is TRBV28, the J call TRBJ2-2; D assignment may be TRBD1 or TRBD2 (5 bases each). The CDR3 runs 15 residues. V was clipped by 8 bases and J by 0 bases, with 13 bases between them. CDR1 is MDHEN and CDR2 is SYDVKM in the germline V gene. In DNA form, the CDR3 reads TGTGCCAGCTGGACCGGGGCCCCGAACACCGGGGAGCTGTTTTTT. Its translation: CASWTGAPNTGELFF.

The chain couples TRBV29-1 to TRBJ2-7; D tentatively reads TRBD1 or TRBD2 (5 bases each). The germline CDR1 and CDR2 sequences are SQVTM and ANQGSEA. The CDR3 extends over 14 amino acids. The germline V and J ends were trimmed by 2 bases and 2 bases, with 13 bases remaining between them. CDR3 coding DNA: TGCAGCGTTGAAAGCCGGGGCGTTGCCTACGAGCAGTACTTC. Residues: CSVESRGVAYEQYF.

As for this clone: This CDR3 is also generated by other DNA sequences in the sample. The gene calls are TRBV28 and TRBJ2-7; D is uncertain. Germline values: CDR1 MDHEN, CDR2 SYDVKM. V lost 7 bases, J lost 3 bases, and 10 bases lay in between. This CDR3 has 12 residues. CDR3 sequence: CASTFGGYEQYF. For the CDR3, the DNA is TGTGCCAGCACCTTCGGCGGCTACGAGCAGTACTTC.

CDR3 sequence: CASSFTEGGANVLTF. In DNA form, the CDR3 reads TGTGCCAGCAGCTTTACAGAAGGTGGGGCCAACGTCCTGACTTTC. The rearrangement links TRBV11-2 to TRBJ2-6; unclear D gene. Germline CDR1 SGHAT, CDR2 FQNNGV. Trimming stripped 3 bases from V and 3 bases from J, with 9 bases between. The CDR3 is 15 amino acids.

Points on this clone: The sample holds other DNA sequences that translate to the same CDR3. The J gene is TRBJ2-1, the V gene TRBV28; D remains unclear. CDR3 length: 11 amino acids. Germline CDR1 reads MDHEN; CDR2 reads SYDVKM. Trimming shortened V by 3 bases and J by 11 bases, and 8 bases separated the two germline ends. CDR3: CASSFPGQQFF. The DNA for the CDR3 is TGTGCCAGCAGTTTCCCCGGGCAGCAGTTCTTC.

This chain links TRBV12-5 with TRBJ2-7; 9 bases are shared with TRBD1. In germline, CDR1 is LGHNT, CDR2 FRNRAP. The V segment lost 6 bases and the J segment 4 bases; nucleotides outside the gene matches: 7. The CDR3 spans 14 residues. CDR3 region: CASGEGTGLYEQYF. The CDR3 region has the DNA TGTGCTAGTGGGGAAGGGACAGGGCTGTACGAGCAGTACTTC.

The chain combines TRBV27 with TRBJ1-2; TRBD1 matches 9 bases. Trimming at V came to 7 bases and at J to 5 bases, leaving 11 bases not matched to a gene. CDR1 and CDR2 from the germline V gene are MNHEY and SMNVEV (reference sequence). The CDR3 extends over 15 amino acids. CDR3 in amino acids: CASTQGGQGIYGYTF. CDR3 in DNA: TGTGCCAGCACCCAGGGGGGACAGGGAATATATGGCTACACCTTC.

The chain recombines TRBV6-1 with TRBJ1-2; D is uncertain. This CDR3 is 16 amino acids long. The ends were cut back, 3 bases at V and 6 bases at J, with 20 bases in the middle. Per the germline V gene, CDR1 is MNHNS and CDR2 is SASEGT. CDR3 nucleotides: TGTGCCAGCAGTGACGGTTCTAATCATCATCTAGATGGCTACACCTTC. It encodes CASSDGSNHHLDGYTF.

This chain uses TRBV2 with TRBJ2-7; D gene ambiguous. CDR3 length: 16 residues. Germline V gene sequence: CDR1 SNHLY, CDR2 FYNNEI. Trimming stripped 5 bases from V and 3 bases from J, with 20 bases between. CDR3 protein: CASSPLASREDYEQYF. The DNA of the CDR3 is TGTGCCAGCAGTCCGCTCGCCTCCCGAGAGGACTACGAGCAGTACTTC.

The chain has TRBV27 and TRBJ2-7, with a possible D match to TRBD1 (6 bases). CDR3 length equals 19 residues. Germline V gene lookup returns CDR1 MNHEY and CDR2 SMNVEV (reference sequence). V gave up 6 bases and J gave up 1 base, with 28 bases separating them. The CDR3 DNA reads as TGTGCCAGCAGCCCATGGCCCCCCTCAGGGGTGACAGAATCCTACGAGCAGTACTTC. Translated, it gives CASSPWPPSGVTESYEQYF.

The chain has TRBV2 and TRBJ2-7; TRBD2 matches 8 bases. With V trimmed by 5 bases and J by 4 bases, 10 bases remained unmatched. Germline V CDR1 and CDR2: SNHLY, FYNNEI. The CDR3 extends over 15 amino acids. CDR3 sequence reads: CASSPSSGIRYEQYF. The CDR3 DNA reads TGTGCCAGCAGTCCGAGTAGCGGGATTAGGTACGAGCAGTACTTC.

The chain has TRBV9 and TRBJ1-1; 8 nucleotides align to TRBD1. The CDR3 has 13 amino acids. V was clipped by 3 bases and J by 6 bases; unmatched bases: 4. Germline values: CDR1 SGDLS, CDR2 YYNGEE. The CDR3 reads CASSEGDRPEAFF. CDR3 DNA sequence: TGTGCCAGCAGCGAGGGGGACAGGCCTGAAGCTTTCTTT.

The sample holds one count of this clone. This chain connects TRBV9 to TRBJ2-5; 8 bases agree with TRBD1. Trimming at V came to 3 bases and at J to 4 bases, leaving 2 bases not matched to a gene. CDR1 and CDR2 (germline): SGDLS, YYNGEE. CDR3 length: 13 residues. The CDR3: CASSGGQGETQYF. CDR3 sequence (DNA): TGTGCCAGCAGCGGCGGACAGGGAGAGACCCAGTACTTC.

J is TRBJ1-1 and V is TRBV5-6; TRBD1 agrees at 7 bases. CDR1 and CDR2 (germline): SGHDT, YYEEEE. There are 15 residues in the CDR3. The trim removed 3 bases at V and 0 bases at J, leaving 5 bases unmatched. DNA for the CDR3: TGTGCCAGCAGCTCCGGGACAGCGCTGAACACTGAAGCTTTCTTT. It specifies CASSSGTALNTEAFF.

The chain is built from TRBV11-2 and TRBJ2-7; no definite D call. Germline assignment: CDR1 SGHAT and CDR2 FQNNGV. This CDR3 contains 10 residues. V shed 5 bases and J shed 3 bases, with 2 bases lying between them. The DNA of the CDR3 is TGTGCCAGCAGCGTCTACGAGCAGTACTTC. Translating it yields CASSVYEQYF. The variable domain in full, completed from reference TRBV11-2 and TRBJ2-7, reads EAGVAQSPRYKIIEKRQSVAFWCNPISGHATLYWYQQILGQGPKLLIQFQNNGVVDDSQLPKDRFSAERLKGVDSTLKIQPAKLEDSAVYLCASSVYEQYFGPGTRLTVT.

Here the CDR3 DNA reads TGTGCCAGCAGTTACGGGACCAATGAGCAGTTCTTC. It yields the protein CASSYGTNEQFF. This chain connects TRBV6-5 to TRBJ2-1; D assignment may be TRBD1 or TRBD2 (5 bases each). CDR3 size: 12 residues. Trimming removed 2 bases at V and 6 bases at J, with 5 bases between. Germline V gives CDR1 MNHEY, CDR2 SVGAGI.